Reported below is one T cell receptor (beta chain). Generated by immunoSEQ multiplex PCR, the TCRdb table keeps only in-frame clones and is missing some. The sample has almost 550,000 clones; about 84% are singletons. This sample is drawn from a study of shared T cell receptors in the human thymus. After removal of 0 bases from V and 10 bases from J, the junction contained 9 bases not matched to a gene. Germline CDR1 reads SGHRS; CDR2 reads YFSETQ. The CDR3 runs 15 residues. The same sample was also studied in work on human thymus T cells. This second study notes: Resections from corrective heart surgery provided thymus tissue. Both thymic and peripheral blood repertoires showed apparently biased V and J usage.

This sequence originates from a boy under three years old with a congenital heart defect. V and J are TRBV5-1 and TRBJ2-2; 7 nucleotides align to TRBD1. Material for sequencing was thymocytes. CDR3 loop: CASSLVQGVGEELFF. CDR3 nucleotide sequence: TGCGCCAGCAGCTTGGTTCAGGGGGTAGGCGAGGAGCTGTTTTTT.